The 20 T cell receptor beta chains listed next were all sequenced from one sample in a study of T cell responses to AZD1222 COVID-19 vaccine. Here immunoSEQ multiplex PCR was the method, and the copy in TCRdb shows in-frame clones only, minus some. The table records approximately 150,000 clones, approximately 91% of them present only once. The sequencing here drew on peripheral blood, taken 28 days after the second AZD1222 dose. Receptors originate from an adult who received the AZD1222 COVID-19 vaccine.

This rearrangement joins TRBV5-1 to TRBJ1-1, with 7 bases that match TRBD1. Germline CDR1 is SGHRS and CDR2 is YFSETQ. This CDR3 comprises 15 residues. J lost 4 bases, V lost 4 bases, and 10 bases had no gene match. In DNA, the CDR3 is TGCGCCAGCAGCCCAAGACAGGGATTGGGCACTGAAGCTTTCTTT. Translating gives CASSPRQGLGTEAFF.

The chain combines TRBV5-1 with TRBJ1-5; the match to TRBD1 covers 8 bases. The CDR3 spans 15 residues. In germline, CDR1 is SGHRS, CDR2 YFSETQ. The V gene end was trimmed by 0 bases and the J gene end by 3 bases; junction bases not matched to a gene: 2. The CDR3 region is CASSLEGQANQPQHF. CDR3 DNA: TGCGCCAGCAGCTTGGAGGGACAGGCCAATCAGCCCCAGCATTTT.

The chain recombines TRBV4-1 with TRBJ2-7; 12 nucleotides align to TRBD1. CDR1 MGHRA and CDR2 YSYEKL come from the germline V gene. With 4 bases clipped from V and 6 bases from J, the junction kept 7 bases outside the gene matches. CDR3 length: 15 residues. DNA for the CDR3: TGCGCCAGCAGCCCGACCGGGACAGGGGGCGGCGAGCAGTACTTC. It yields the protein CASSPTGTGGGEQYF.

The chain recombines TRBV27 with TRBJ1-1; D might be TRBD1 (5 bases). The germline CDR1 and CDR2 sequences are MNHEY and SMNVEV (reference sequence). The CDR3 runs to 15 residues. V dropped 2 bases and J dropped 1 base, with 11 bases sitting between them. CDR3 DNA: TGTGCCAGCAGTTTACAGGGATGGGGGAACACTGAAGCTTTCTTT. It is translated as CASSLQGWGNTEAFF.

The gene calls are TRBV5-1 and TRBJ2-7, with D possibly being TRBD1 or TRBD2 (5 bases each). CDR1 SGHRS and CDR2 YFSETQ come from the germline V gene. The CDR3 length is 14 residues. The V and J ends lost 2 bases and 7 bases respectively, with 16 bases between them. The CDR3 coding sequence is TGCGCCAGCAGCTTAGACAGCCAGCCGGGAGAGCAGTACTTC. As protein: CASSLDSQPGEQYF.

V is TRBV5-4 and J is TRBJ2-7, with TRBD2 matching 13 bases. The CDR3 runs 15 residues. V lost 4 bases to trimming and J lost 7 bases; unmatched junction nucleotides: 8. Germline CDR1 and CDR2: SGHNT and YYREEE (reference sequence). The chain's CDR3 is CASSVGTSGVGEQYF. The DNA for the CDR3 is TGTGCCAGCAGCGTAGGGACTAGCGGGGTCGGTGAGCAGTACTTC.

The rearrangement links TRBV27 to TRBJ1-2; D is possibly TRBD1 (5 bases). The CDR3 consists of 14 residues. V was cut by 3 bases and J by 7 bases, with 15 bases left in between. From germline, CDR1 is MNHEY and CDR2 SMNVEV (reference sequence). The CDR3 sequence: CASSLQGSLFGYTF. The CDR3, as DNA: TGTGCCAGCAGTTTGCAGGGCTCCTTATTTGGCTACACCTTC.

The V and J genes are TRBV7-7 and TRBJ1-2; D is unresolved. V shed 1 base and J shed 4 bases, with 10 bases lying between them. This CDR3 comprises 14 residues. CDR1 SSHAT and CDR2 FNYEAQ come from the germline V gene (reference sequence). CDR3 sequence reads: CASSLESRSYGYTF. The CDR3 DNA reads as TGTGCCAGCAGCTTAGAGAGTCGGTCCTATGGCTACACCTTC.

The chain combines TRBV29-1 with TRBJ1-1; 10 bases align to TRBD1. The V and J ends lost 6 bases and 11 bases, in that order; junction bases with no gene match: 12. Per the germline V gene, CDR1 is SQVTM and CDR2 is ANQGSEA. This CDR3 region has 13 residues. The DNA of the CDR3 is TGCAGCGTAAACCCCACCGGGACAGGGGCCGCTTTCTTT. It is translated as CSVNPTGTGAAFF.

The CDR3 region is CAWSGLAGFPPPFHEQFF. The CDR3, as DNA: TGTGCCTGGAGCGGACTAGCGGGGTTTCCTCCACCGTTTCATGAGCAGTTCTTC. The chain couples TRBV30 to TRBJ2-1; 12 nucleotides line up with TRBD2. V gave up 3 bases and J gave up 8 bases; unmatched junction bases: 17. Germline CDR1 is GTSNPN and CDR2 is SVGIG (reference sequence). CDR3 size: 18 residues.

V is TRBV3-1 (or the pseudogene TRBV3-2) and J is TRBJ1-2; 9 positions agree with TRBD1. Looked up from germline, CDR1 is LGHDT and CDR2 is YNNKEL (reference sequence). There are 17 residues in the CDR3. V shed 4 bases and J 0 bases; nucleotides not matched to a gene: 9. The CDR3 reads CASSPPGQGAPNYGYTF. CDR3 in DNA: TGTGCCAGCAGCCCACCGGGACAGGGCGCCCCTAACTATGGCTACACCTTC.

The V call is TRBV27, the J call TRBJ1-1; no reliable D call. Trimming cost V 4 bases and J 11 bases, with 17 bases left between them. This CDR3 has 13 residues. The germline gives CDR1 MNHEY, CDR2 SMNVEV (reference sequence). The CDR3 nucleotides read TGTGCCAGCAGTTCCTCTCGGCCGGAGGTCGCTTTCTTT. Translation gives CASSSSRPEVAFF.

The genes are TRBV12-5 and TRBJ2-7; TRBD2 might be the D (6 bases). V was shortened by 6 bases and J by 2 bases, with 20 bases between the two germline ends. Germline CDR1 and CDR2: LGHNT and FRNRAP. The CDR3 extends over 16 amino acids. CDR3 bases: TGTGCTAGTGGCTCGGTAGAGGGGACGGGGGCCTACGAGCAGTACTTC. The encoded protein is CASGSVEGTGAYEQYF.

The chain combines TRBV5-6 with TRBJ2-7, with TRBD2 as a possible D gene (7 bases). Germline CDR1 reads SGHDT; CDR2 reads YYEEEE. This CDR3 contains 14 residues. Deletions cut 2 bases from V and 1 base from J, with 10 bases between. The CDR3 bases are TGTGCCAGCAGCTTCGGGGGGCAATCCTACGAGCAGTACTTC. This sequence encodes CASSFGGQSYEQYF.

This clone came up once. J is TRBJ2-2 and V is TRBV7-6, with TRBD2 matching 12 bases. The V and J ends lost 5 bases and 0 bases, in that order; junction bases with no gene match: 7. Germline values: CDR1 SGHVS, CDR2 FNYEAQ. CDR3 length: 18 residues. For the CDR3, the DNA is TGTGCCAGCAGCCCGGGTACTAGCGGGGGGACGAACACCGGGGAGCTGTTTTTT. Translating it yields CASSPGTSGGTNTGELFF.

The chain couples TRBV7-6 to TRBJ1-4; TRBD1 might be the D (6 bases). Per germline, CDR1 SGHVS and CDR2 FNYEAQ. Trimming cost V 5 bases and J 7 bases, with 17 bases left between them. The CDR3 has 15 residues. The CDR3 DNA is TGTGCCAGCAGCGCGTCCGTGAGGGGGGCTGAAAAACTGTTTTTT. This sequence encodes CASSASVRGAEKLFF.

The chain employs TRBV6-1 and TRBJ2-3; 8 nucleotides match TRBD2. Per germline, CDR1 MNHNS and CDR2 SASEGT. The CDR3 contains 16 residues. With V trimmed by 2 bases and J by 3 bases, 7 bases remained unmatched. The CDR3 here is CASSESLRGGTDTQYF. The CDR3 nucleotides read TGTGCCAGCAGTGAATCTCTCCGGGGGGGGACAGATACGCAGTATTTT.

V and J are TRBV6-5 and TRBJ1-3, with 7 bases identical to TRBD1. The germline V gene has CDR1 MNHEY and CDR2 SVGAGI. J was trimmed by 2 bases and V by 2 bases; bases with no gene match: 6. This CDR3 has 16 residues. CDR3 sequence: CASSYRGDSPGNTIYF. CDR3 nucleotide sequence: TGTGCCAGCAGTTACCGAGGGGACAGCCCTGGAAACACCATATATTTT.

This chain connects TRBV18 to TRBJ2-3; D is tentatively TRBD1 or TRBD2 (5 bases each). V gave up 6 bases and J gave up 5 bases, with 9 bases separating them. There are 12 residues in the CDR3. Germline CDR1 KGHSH, CDR2 LQKENI. CDR3 sequence: CASSSGRDTQYF. The CDR3 DNA reads as TGTGCCAGCTCCTCGGGACGAGATACGCAGTATTTT. The full variable domain, in which reference TRBV18 and TRBJ2-3 provide the parts outside the CDR3, is NAGVMQNPRHLVRRRGQEARLRCSPMKGHSHVYWYRQLPEEGLKFMVYLQKENIIDESGMPKERFSAEFPKEGPSILRIQQVVRGDSAAYFCASSSGRDTQYFGPGTRLTVL.

The chain couples TRBV2 to TRBJ2-2; 12 bases agree with TRBD2. CDR1 and CDR2 (germline): SNHLY, FYNNEI. The CDR3 has 14 residues. V lost 8 bases and J lost 7; bases outside the gene matches: 5. CDR3: CASRLAGEGGELFF. As DNA, the CDR3 is TGTGCCAGCCGACTAGCGGGGGAGGGCGGGGAGCTGTTTTTT.